This TCR beta chain is drawn from a study of control samples from healthy donors and cancer patients. Assay: immunoSEQ multiplex PCR; the TCRdb copy retains only in-frame clones and omits some. The sample yields under 90,000 clones, roughly 92% seen once. The CDR3 runs to 13 residues. Trimming removed 0 bases at V and 12 bases at J, with 12 bases between. Germline V lookup: CDR1 LGHDT, CDR2 YNNKEL (reference sequence). Sequencing was done on a sample of blood. This receptor was identified in an older woman in good health. The gene calls are TRBV3-1 (or the pseudogene TRBV3-2) and TRBJ2-1, with D perhaps TRBD2 (6 bases). The CDR3 sequence is CASSQDGRRGQFF. The CDR3 DNA reads TGTGCCAGCAGCCAAGATGGCCGGCGGGGGCAGTTCTTC.